What follows is one T cell receptor (beta chain) and its context. These data come from a study of OX40 agonist ivuxolimab in advanced cancers. Trimming took 0 bases from V and 2 from J, leaving 6 bases between them. The CDR3 is 14 residues long. Germline values: CDR1 LNHNV, CDR2 YYDKDF (reference sequence). Generated by immunoSEQ multiplex PCR, the TCRdb table keeps only in-frame clones and is missing some. The sample has over 30,000 clones, around 84% seen once; the top ten hold approximately 2.4%. Sequencing was performed on CD4+ or CD8+ T cells sorted from blood, taken in a trial of the OX40 agonist ivuxolimab. This chain uses TRBV15 with TRBJ2-3; no reliable D call. This TCR derives from an adult with an advanced solid tumor such as melanoma, head and neck, liver or kidney cancer. CDR3 DNA: TGTGCCACCAGCAGAGATCCCTCCACAGATACGCAGTATTTT. It encodes CATSRDPSTDTQYF.